This T cell receptor (beta chain) was retrieved from a study of blood T cells in healthy people across ages. There are a few counts of this clonotype. For the second PCR, which ran for about 6 to 11 cycles, a sample-barcoded 5' primer and a J-beta primer mix were used. TCRdb reanalysed the 5' RACE reads using MiXCR and keeps one entry per CDR3 protein. Of around 1.5 million distinct CDR3 sequences in the sample, almost 60% are singletons; the top ten hold approximately 7%. The germline V and J ends were trimmed by 5 bases and 12 bases, with 20 bases remaining between them. The CDR3 is made up of 13 amino acids. Per germline, CDR1 LGHDT and CDR2 YNNKEL (reference sequence).

The clonotype originates from a man aged 18 to 30 in good health. The chain recombines TRBV3-1 with TRBJ2-7; perhaps TRBD1 as D (6 bases). Sequenced: blood. CDR3 DNA: TGTGCCAGCAGCACTCGAGGGGGAACCCAGGGGTACTTC. Translating it yields CASSTRGGTQGYF.